This entry lists 11 T cell receptor beta chains sequenced from one sample in a study of Ad26.COV2.S vaccination and SARS-CoV-2 variants. The repertoire was sequenced with immunoSEQ multiplex PCR; TCRdb's copy has only in-frame clones and lacks some. The sample has about 350,000 clones; about 92% are singletons. This material consisted of peripheral blood, taken after recovery from COVID-19. Source of these receptors: a human donor who had recovered from COVID-19.

The CDR3 region has the DNA TGTGCCAGCAGCTTAGTTGATCCTTCCTACGAGCAGTACTTC. Translated: CASSLVDPSYEQYF. This chain uses TRBV7-8 with TRBJ2-7; unclear D gene. Germline V lookup: CDR1 SGHVS, CDR2 FQNEAQ. V was trimmed by 1 base and J by 1 base, leaving 8 bases between them. This CDR3 is 14 amino acids long.

This chain links TRBV7-2 with TRBJ1-2; 7 bases are shared with TRBD1. Trimming at V came to 2 bases and at J to 4 bases, leaving 13 bases not matched to a gene. The germline V gene has CDR1 SGHTA and CDR2 FQGNSA. The CDR3 spans 17 residues. For the CDR3, the DNA is TGTGCCAGCAGCTTAAGCCCCACCCAGGGGGGCTCCTATGGCTACACCTTC. Residues: CASSLSPTQGGSYGYTF.

This chain uses TRBV7-2 with TRBJ2-3, with 8 bases fitting TRBD1. The CDR3 consists of 14 residues. V was clipped by 4 bases and J by 6 bases; unmatched bases: 6. The germline V gene has CDR1 SGHTA and CDR2 FQGNSA. CDR3 bases: TGTGCCAGCAGCTCCGGACAGGGCCCGGATACGCAGTATTTT. Protein sequence: CASSSGQGPDTQYF.

The rearrangement joins TRBV6-5 to TRBJ2-7, with unresolved D. V lost 10 bases and J 3 bases, leaving 16 bases between the germline ends. Germline CDR1 reads MNHEY; CDR2 reads SVGAGI. The CDR3 extends over 13 amino acids. The CDR3 is CATAPGVGYEQYF. Written as DNA, the CDR3 is TGTGCCACCGCCCCCGGAGTCGGCTACGAGCAGTACTTC.

The gene calls are TRBV10-2 and TRBJ1-5; 9 bases are shared with TRBD1. Germline assignment: CDR1 WSHSY and CDR2 SAAADI. J was trimmed by 10 bases and V by 4 bases; bases with no gene match: 8. This CDR3 region has 14 residues. The CDR3 DNA sequence: TGCGCCAGCAGTGGACAGGGGGATCGAAGTCCCCAGCATTTT. Its protein product is CASSGQGDRSPQHF.

The rearrangement uses TRBV11-2 and TRBJ2-3; D is ambiguous. The CDR3 has 14 amino acids. The V end lost 3 bases, the J end lost 4 bases, and 11 bases lay between the germline ends. Per germline, CDR1 SGHAT and CDR2 FQNNGV. The CDR3 bases are TGTGCCAGCAGCTTCCCACAAGTGGCAGATACGCAGTATTTT. It translates to CASSFPQVADTQYF.

This chain connects TRBV27 to TRBJ2-7; TRBD1 agrees at 9 bases. V trimming: 3 bases; J trimming: 3 bases; junction bases outside the gene matches: 3. Germline lookup yields CDR1 MNHEY and CDR2 SMNVEV (reference sequence). CDR3 size: 14 residues. CDR3 sequence reads: CASSLKGQGYEQYF. DNA for the CDR3: TGTGCCAGCAGTTTGAAGGGACAGGGCTACGAGCAGTACTTC.

J is TRBJ1-2 and V is TRBV5-1; D might be TRBD1 (5 bases). Trimming took off 0 bases at V and 3 bases at J, with 9 bases between the two ends. In germline, CDR1 is SGHRS, CDR2 YFSETQ. CDR3 size: 14 residues. The CDR3 loop is CASSLVGADYGYTF. CDR3 nucleotides: TGCGCCAGCAGCTTGGTCGGGGCTGACTATGGCTACACCTTC.

The J gene is TRBJ1-6, the V gene TRBV6-4; the D is unclear. Trimming cost V 7 bases and J 7 bases, with 11 bases left between them. The germline V gene encodes CDR1 MRHNA and CDR2 SNTAGT. CDR3 length: 13 residues. CDR3 DNA: TGTGCCAGCAAAGAAACGGAGAATTCACCCCTCCACTTT. Amino acids: CASKETENSPLHF.

This chain links TRBV19 with TRBJ2-7; TRBD1 aligns across 7 bases. With V trimmed by 3 bases and J by 0 bases, 5 bases remained unmatched. The CDR3 runs to 15 residues. The V gene's germline CDR1 is LNHDA and CDR2 SQIVND (reference sequence). CDR3 amino acids: CASSIGDSPSYEQYF. The CDR3 DNA follows: TGTGCCAGTAGTATTGGGGACAGCCCCTCCTACGAGCAGTACTTC.

The chain joins TRBV20-1 to TRBJ2-3; perhaps TRBD2 as D (6 bases). The ends were cut back, 6 bases at V and 5 bases at J, with 6 bases in the middle. The CDR3 runs to 10 residues. CDR1 is DFQATT and CDR2 is SNEGSKA in the germline V gene (reference sequence). DNA for the CDR3: TGCAGTGCAGCGGGAGATACGCAGTATTTT. Translating gives CSAAGDTQYF.